This T cell receptor (beta chain) comes out of a study of regulatory T cells in long-lasting Graves disease. Study results and limitations: Shared public clonotypes totalled over 2,500 in persistent patients, compared with approximately 970 in new patients.

Arm-PCR with iRepertoire HTBI primers amplified the CDR3 regions for these TCR beta libraries. TCRdb used MiXCR to reprocess the multiplex PCR reads, holding one entry per CDR3 protein. The table has a few hundred thousand distinct CDR3 sequences, approximately 25% seen once. The time point here: persistent/refractory GD, antithyroid drugs over 5 years with positive TRAb. Construction of the TCR library relied on RNA isolated from PBMCs. The authors drew around 9 milliliters of peripheral blood into EDTA tubes. This CDR3 is 12 amino acids long. V lost 6 bases and J lost 6; bases outside the gene matches: 6. Germline V gives CDR1 DFQATT, CDR2 SNEGSKA (reference sequence). This clonotype was found many times. Its antigen is undetermined.

The input for sequencing was peripheral blood mononuclear cells (PBMCs), taken when the disease was refractory, from a patient treated with antithyroid drugs. The origin of this receptor is a woman in her thirties or forties with Graves disease. The genes are TRBV20-1 and TRBJ2-7; TRBD2 agrees at 9 bases. In nucleotides, the CDR3 is TGCAGTGCCGCAGGACTAGCGCCCGAGCAGTACTTC. It yields the protein CSAAGLAPEQYF.